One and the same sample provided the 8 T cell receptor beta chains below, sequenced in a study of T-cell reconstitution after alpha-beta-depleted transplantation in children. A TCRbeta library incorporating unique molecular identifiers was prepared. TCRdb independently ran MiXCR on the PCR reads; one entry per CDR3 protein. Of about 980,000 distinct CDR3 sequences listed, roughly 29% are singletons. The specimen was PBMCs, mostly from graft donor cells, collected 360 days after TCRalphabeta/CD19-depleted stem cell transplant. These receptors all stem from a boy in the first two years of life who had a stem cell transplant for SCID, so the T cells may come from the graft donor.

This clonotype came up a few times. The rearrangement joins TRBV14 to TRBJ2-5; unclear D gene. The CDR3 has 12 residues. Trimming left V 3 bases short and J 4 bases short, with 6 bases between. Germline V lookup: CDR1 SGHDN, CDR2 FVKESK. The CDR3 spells CASSHRRETQYF. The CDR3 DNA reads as TGTGCCAGCAGCCATCGGAGAGAGACCCAGTACTTC.

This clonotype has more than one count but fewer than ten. The CDR3 nucleotides are TGTGCCAGCAGCCCATTCTCTGACAGGGATACGCAGTATTTT. This sequence encodes CASSPFSDRDTQYF. V usage is TRBV7-9 and J usage is TRBJ2-3; maybe TRBD1 (6 bases). The V gene's germline CDR1 is SEHNR and CDR2 FQNEAQ (reference sequence). This CDR3 contains 14 residues. The V and J ends lost 5 bases and 6 bases respectively, with 15 bases between them. The variable domain in full, with the rest retrieved from reference TRBV7-9 and TRBJ2-3, is DTGVSQNPRHKITKRGQNVTFRCDPISEHNRLYWYRQTLGQGPEFLTYFQNEAQLEKSRLLSDRFSAERPKGSFSTLEIQRTEQGDSAMYLCASSPFSDRDTQYFGPGTRLTVL.

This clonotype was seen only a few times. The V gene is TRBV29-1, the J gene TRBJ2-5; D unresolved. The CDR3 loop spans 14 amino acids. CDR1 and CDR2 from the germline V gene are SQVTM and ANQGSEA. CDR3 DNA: TGCAGTTCTTCTGTCACTTCGGCAACAGAGACCCAGTACTTC. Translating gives CSSSVTSATETQYF.

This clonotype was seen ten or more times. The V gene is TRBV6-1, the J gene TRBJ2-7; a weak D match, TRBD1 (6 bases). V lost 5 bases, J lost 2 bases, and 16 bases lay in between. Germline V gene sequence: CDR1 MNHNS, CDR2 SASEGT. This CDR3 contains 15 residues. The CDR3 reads CASSTRVGAAYEQYF. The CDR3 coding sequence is TGTGCCAGCAGTACCCGCGTGGGGGCGGCCTACGAGCAGTACTTC.

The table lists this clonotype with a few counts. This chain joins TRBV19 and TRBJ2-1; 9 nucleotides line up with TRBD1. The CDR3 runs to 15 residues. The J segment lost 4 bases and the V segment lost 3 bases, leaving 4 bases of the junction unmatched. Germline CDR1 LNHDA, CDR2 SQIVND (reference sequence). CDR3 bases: TGTGCCAGTAGTATGTACGGGACAGGGTACAATGAGCAGTTCTTC. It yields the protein CASSMYGTGYNEQFF. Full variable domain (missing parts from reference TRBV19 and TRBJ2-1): DGGITQSPKYLFRKEGQNVTLSCEQNLNHDAMYWYRQDPGQGLRLIYYSQIVNDFQKGDIAEGYSVSREKKESFPLTVTSAQKNPTAFYLCASSMYGTGYNEQFFGPGTRLTVL.

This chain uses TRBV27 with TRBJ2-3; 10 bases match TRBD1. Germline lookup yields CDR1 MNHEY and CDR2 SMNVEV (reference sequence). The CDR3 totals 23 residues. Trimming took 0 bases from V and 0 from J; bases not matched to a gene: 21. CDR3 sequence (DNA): TGTGCCAGCAGTTTATCTATCCTCGGGGACCGGGACAGGGGCCTTTCTAGCACAGATACGCAGTATTTT. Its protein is CASSLSILGDRDRGLSSTDTQYF.

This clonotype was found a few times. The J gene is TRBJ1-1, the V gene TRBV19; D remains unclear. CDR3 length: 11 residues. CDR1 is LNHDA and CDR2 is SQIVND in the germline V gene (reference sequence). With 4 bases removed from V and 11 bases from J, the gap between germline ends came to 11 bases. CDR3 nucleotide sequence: TGTGCCAGTAGTACCGAGGGTGGTGCTTTCTTT. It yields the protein CASSTEGGAFF.

The DNA for the CDR3 is TGTGCCAGCAGCCAGCGACAGGGATGGGAAGCTTTCTTT. As protein: CASSQRQGWEAFF. The gene calls are TRBV12-3 or TRBV12-4 and TRBJ1-1, with 7 bases identical to TRBD1. V shed 6 bases, J shed 8 bases, and the junction held 9 bases outside the gene matches. The CDR3 covers 13 residues.